Below, one TCR beta chain is given with its context. This sample is part of a study of shared clonotypes between healthy human individuals. Data came from immunoSEQ multiplex PCR; TCRdb stores just in-frame clones and leaves some out. The sample has around 500,000 clones, roughly 80% seen once. Sequences were obtained from PBMCs. This sequence originates from a woman aged 40 to 55 in good health. Some clones in this sample may be carry-over from other donors' samples.

The CDR3 reads CASSNPGTEAFF. The CDR3 bases are TGTGCCAGCAGCAACCCCGGGACTGAAGCTTTCTTT. V is TRBV7-8 and J is TRBJ1-1; D is unclear. V was pared by 5 bases and J by 5 bases, with 9 bases between. This CDR3 region has 12 residues. Germline V gene lookup returns CDR1 SGHVS and CDR2 FQNEAQ.